This T cell receptor beta chain was sequenced during a study of Graves' ophthalmopathy and Graves' hyperthyroidism. Findings and limits, study-wide: Most clonotypes expanded in thyroid above 0.001 frequency were present in blood too. Progression of ophthalmopathy was predicted by the model with roughly 65% sensitivity and around 77% specificity.

The authors amplified TCR beta CDR3 regions from RNA transcripts. Second-round multiplex PCR followed a first-round RT-PCR using HTBI primers. Via MiXCR, TCRdb re-called the multiplex PCR reads, giving one row per CDR3 protein. The profile shows a few hundred thousand distinct CDR3 sequences, 15% to 19% of them singletons. Looked up from germline, CDR1 is ENHRY and CDR2 is SYGVKD. There are 14 residues in the CDR3. Cases classed as stable hyperthyroidism had no ophthalmopathy within 18 months of follow-up. This clonotype was detected many times. Its antigen remains unidentified. The chain is built from TRBV10-3 and TRBJ1-5; no reliable D call. Material: peripheral blood. The origin of this receptor is a woman under 30 with stable Graves' hyperthyroidism. The CDR3 DNA reads TGTGCTATCTCGACACGGTACGGCAATCAGCCCCAGCATTTT. Residues: CAISTRYGNQPQHF.